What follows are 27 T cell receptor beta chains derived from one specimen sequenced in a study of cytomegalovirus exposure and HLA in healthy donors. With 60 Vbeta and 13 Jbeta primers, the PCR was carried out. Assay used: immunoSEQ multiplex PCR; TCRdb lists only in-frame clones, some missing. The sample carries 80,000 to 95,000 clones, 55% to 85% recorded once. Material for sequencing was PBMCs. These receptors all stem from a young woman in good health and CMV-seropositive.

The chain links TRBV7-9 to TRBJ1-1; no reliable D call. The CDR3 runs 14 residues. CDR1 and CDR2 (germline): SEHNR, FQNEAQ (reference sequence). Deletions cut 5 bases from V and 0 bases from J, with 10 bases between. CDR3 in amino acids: CASSRTQLNTEAFF. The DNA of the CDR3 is TGTGCCAGCAGCCGAACACAGTTGAACACTGAAGCTTTCTTT.

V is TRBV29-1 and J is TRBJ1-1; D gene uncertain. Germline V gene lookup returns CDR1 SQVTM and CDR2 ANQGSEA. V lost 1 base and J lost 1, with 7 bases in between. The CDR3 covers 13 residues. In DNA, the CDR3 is TGCAGCGTTGAAGGAGAAGCGAACACTGAAGCTTTCTTT. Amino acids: CSVEGEANTEAFF.

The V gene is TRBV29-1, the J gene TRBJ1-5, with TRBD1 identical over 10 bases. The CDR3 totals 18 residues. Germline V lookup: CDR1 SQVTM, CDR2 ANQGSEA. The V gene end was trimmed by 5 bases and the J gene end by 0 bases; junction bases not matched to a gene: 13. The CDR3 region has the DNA TGCAGCGTTTCTTCCCCCGGGACAGGGGATTATAGCAATCAGCCCCAGCATTTT. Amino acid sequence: CSVSSPGTGDYSNQPQHF.

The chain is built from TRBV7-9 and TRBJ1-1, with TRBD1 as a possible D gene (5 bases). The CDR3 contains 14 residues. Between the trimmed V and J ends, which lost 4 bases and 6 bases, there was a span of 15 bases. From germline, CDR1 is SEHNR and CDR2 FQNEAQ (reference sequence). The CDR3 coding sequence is TGTGCCAGCAGCTCCGACAGAGAAGTCTCTGAAGCTTTCTTT. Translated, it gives CASSSDREVSEAFF. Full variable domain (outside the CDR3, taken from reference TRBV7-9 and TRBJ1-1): DTGVSQNPRHKITKRGQNVTFRCDPISEHNRLYWYRQTLGQGPEFLTYFQNEAQLEKSRLLSDRFSAERPKGSFSTLEIQRTEQGDSAMYLCASSSDREVSEAFFGQGTRLTVV.

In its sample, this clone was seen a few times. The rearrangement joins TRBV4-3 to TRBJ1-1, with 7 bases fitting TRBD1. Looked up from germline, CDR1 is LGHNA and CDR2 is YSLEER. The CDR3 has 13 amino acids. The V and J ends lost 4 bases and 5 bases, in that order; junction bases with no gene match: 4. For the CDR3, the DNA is TGCGCCAGCAGCCGGCAGGGGGTTACTGAAGCTTTCTTT. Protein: CASSRQGVTEAFF.

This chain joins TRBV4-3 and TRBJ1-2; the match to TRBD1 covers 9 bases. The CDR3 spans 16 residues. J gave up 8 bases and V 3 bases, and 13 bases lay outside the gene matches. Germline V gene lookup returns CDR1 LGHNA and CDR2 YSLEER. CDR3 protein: CASSQERGGTGGGYTF. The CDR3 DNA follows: TGCGCCAGCAGCCAGGAAAGAGGTGGTACAGGGGGCGGCTACACCTTC.

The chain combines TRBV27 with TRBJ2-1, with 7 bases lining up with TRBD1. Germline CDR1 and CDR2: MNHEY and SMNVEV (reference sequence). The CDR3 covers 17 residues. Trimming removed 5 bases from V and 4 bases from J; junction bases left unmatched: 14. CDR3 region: CASSPGTAAGRYNEQFF. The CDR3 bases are TGTGCCAGCAGTCCTGGGACAGCAGCAGGCAGGTACAATGAGCAGTTCTTC.

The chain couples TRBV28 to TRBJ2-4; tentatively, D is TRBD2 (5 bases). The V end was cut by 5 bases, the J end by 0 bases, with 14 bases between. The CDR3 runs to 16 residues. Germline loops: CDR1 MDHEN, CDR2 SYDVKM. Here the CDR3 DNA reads TGTGCCAGCAGTACCGGGAATGCCCTAGCCAAAAACATTCAGTACTTC. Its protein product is CASSTGNALAKNIQYF.

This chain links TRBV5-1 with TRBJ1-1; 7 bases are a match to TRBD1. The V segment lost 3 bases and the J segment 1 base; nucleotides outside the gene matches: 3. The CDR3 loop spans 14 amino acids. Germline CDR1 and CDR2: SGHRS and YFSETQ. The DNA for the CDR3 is TGCGCCAGCAGCTGGGGGACAGAGAACACTGAAGCTTTCTTT. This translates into CASSWGTENTEAFF.

CDR3 residues: CASSLGGQGMSNQPQHF. The CDR3 DNA sequence: TGTGCCAGCAGCTTAGGGGGACAGGGCATGAGCAATCAGCCCCAGCATTTT. The V call is TRBV7-8, the J call TRBJ1-5; 9 nucleotides line up with TRBD1. This CDR3 has 17 residues. From germline, CDR1 is SGHVS and CDR2 FQNEAQ. J lost 1 base, V lost 1 base, and 5 bases had no gene match.

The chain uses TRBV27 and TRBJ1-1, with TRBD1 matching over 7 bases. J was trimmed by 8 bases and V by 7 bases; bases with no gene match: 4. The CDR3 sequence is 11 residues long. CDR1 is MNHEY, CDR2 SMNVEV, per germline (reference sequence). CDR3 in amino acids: CASIRGPEAFF. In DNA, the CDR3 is TGTGCCAGCATAAGGGGGCCGGAAGCTTTCTTT.

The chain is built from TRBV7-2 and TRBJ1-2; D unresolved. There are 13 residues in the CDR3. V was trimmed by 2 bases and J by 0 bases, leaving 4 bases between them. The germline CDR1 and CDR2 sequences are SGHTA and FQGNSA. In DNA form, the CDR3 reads TGTGCCAGCAGCTTACGGGCTAACTATGGCTACACCTTC. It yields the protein CASSLRANYGYTF.

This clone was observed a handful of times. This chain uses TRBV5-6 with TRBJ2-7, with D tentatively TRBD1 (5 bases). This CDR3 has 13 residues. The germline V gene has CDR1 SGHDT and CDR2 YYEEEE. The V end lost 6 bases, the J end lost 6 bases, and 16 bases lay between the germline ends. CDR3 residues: CASTRAGISEQYF. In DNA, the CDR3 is TGTGCCAGCACCCGGGCAGGGATTTCCGAGCAGTACTTC.

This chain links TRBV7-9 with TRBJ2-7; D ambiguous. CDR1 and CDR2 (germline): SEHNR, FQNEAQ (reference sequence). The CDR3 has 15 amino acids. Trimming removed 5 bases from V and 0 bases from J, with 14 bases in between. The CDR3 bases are TGTGCCAGCAGCCCATCAACGGCTAGCTCCTACGAGCAGTACTTC. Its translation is CASSPSTASSYEQYF.

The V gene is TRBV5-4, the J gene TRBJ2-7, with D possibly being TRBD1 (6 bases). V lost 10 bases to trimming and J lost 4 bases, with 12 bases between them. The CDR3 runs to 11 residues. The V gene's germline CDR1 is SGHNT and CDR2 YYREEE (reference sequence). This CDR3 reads CASSQGYEQYF. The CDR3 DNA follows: TGTGCCTCCAGCCAGGGGTACGAGCAGTACTTC.

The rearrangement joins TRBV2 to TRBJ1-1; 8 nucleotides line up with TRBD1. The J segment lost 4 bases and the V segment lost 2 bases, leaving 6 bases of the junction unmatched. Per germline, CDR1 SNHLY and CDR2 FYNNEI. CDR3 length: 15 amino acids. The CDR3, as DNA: TGTGCCAGCAGTGAAACCGGACAGGGAATCACTGAAGCTTTCTTT. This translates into CASSETGQGITEAFF.

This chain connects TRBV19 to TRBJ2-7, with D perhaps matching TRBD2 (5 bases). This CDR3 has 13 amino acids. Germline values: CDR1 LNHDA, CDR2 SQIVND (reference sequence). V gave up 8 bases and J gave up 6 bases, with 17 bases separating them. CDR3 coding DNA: TGTGCCAGTGAGGGCGGAACGGGATCCGAGCAGTACTTC. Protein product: CASEGGTGSEQYF. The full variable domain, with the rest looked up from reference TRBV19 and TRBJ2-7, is DGGITQSPKYLFRKEGQNVTLSCEQNLNHDAMYWYRQDPGQGLRLIYYSQIVNDFQKGDIAEGYSVSREKKESFPLTVTSAQKNPTAFYLCASEGGTGSEQYFGPGTRLTVT.

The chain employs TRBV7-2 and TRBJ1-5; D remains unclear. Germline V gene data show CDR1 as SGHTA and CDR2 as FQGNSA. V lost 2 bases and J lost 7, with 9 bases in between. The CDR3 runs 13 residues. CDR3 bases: TGTGCCAGCAGCTTACGCGGGATCCAGCCCCAGCATTTT. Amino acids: CASSLRGIQPQHF.

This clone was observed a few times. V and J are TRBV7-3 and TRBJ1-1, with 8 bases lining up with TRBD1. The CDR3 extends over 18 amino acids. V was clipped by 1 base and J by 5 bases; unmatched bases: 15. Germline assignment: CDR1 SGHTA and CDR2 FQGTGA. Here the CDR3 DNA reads TGTGCCAGCAGCTTAAAGGCAGGGGGCATGGTGGCTAGAACTGAAGCTTTCTTT. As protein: CASSLKAGGMVARTEAFF.

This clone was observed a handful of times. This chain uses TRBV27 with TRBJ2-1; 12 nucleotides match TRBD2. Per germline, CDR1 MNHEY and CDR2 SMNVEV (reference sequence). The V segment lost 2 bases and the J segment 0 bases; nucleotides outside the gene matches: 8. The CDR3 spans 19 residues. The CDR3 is CASSLGLAGGFDSYNEQFF. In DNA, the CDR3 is TGTGCCAGCAGTTTAGGGCTAGCGGGGGGGTTCGACTCCTACAATGAGCAGTTCTTC.

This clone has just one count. CDR3 DNA: TGTGCCAGCATTCGGACTGGGGATCAGCCCCAGCATTTT. Its translation is CASIRTGDQPQHF. J is TRBJ1-5 and V is TRBV6-1; D remains unclear. V was shortened by 7 bases and J by 5 bases, with 12 bases between the two germline ends. The germline V gene has CDR1 MNHNS and CDR2 SASEGT. This CDR3 comprises 13 residues.

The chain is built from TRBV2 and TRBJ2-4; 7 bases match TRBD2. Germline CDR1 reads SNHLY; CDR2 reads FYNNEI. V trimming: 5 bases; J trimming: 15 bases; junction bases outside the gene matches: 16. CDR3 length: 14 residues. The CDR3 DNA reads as TGTGCCAGCAGTTCTCTGACTAGCTCCACGGCGGGGTACTTC. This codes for CASSSLTSSTAGYF.

The chain's CDR3 is CASSPGGPWHTNEKLFF. In DNA form, the CDR3 reads TGTGCCAGCAGCCCGGGCGGGCCTTGGCACACTAATGAAAAACTGTTTTTT. The V and J genes are TRBV21-1 and TRBJ1-4. TRBV21-1 is shown as a pseudogene. The CDR3 extends over 17 amino acids.

This CDR3 reads CASSFSGTKNIQYF. CDR3 sequence (DNA): TGTGCCAGCAGCTTCTCCGGGACCAAAAACATTCAGTACTTC. The V and J genes are TRBV11-2 and TRBJ2-4, with a possible D match to TRBD2 (5 bases). The CDR3 contains 14 residues. V lost 3 bases and J 2 bases, leaving 8 bases between the germline ends. CDR1 is SGHAT, CDR2 FQNNGV, per germline.

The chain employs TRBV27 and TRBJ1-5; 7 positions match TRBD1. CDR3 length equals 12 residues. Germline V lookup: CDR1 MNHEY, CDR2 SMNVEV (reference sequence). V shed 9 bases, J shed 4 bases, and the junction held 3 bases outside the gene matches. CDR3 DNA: TGTGCCAGTCAACAGGGGAATCAGCCCCAGCATTTT. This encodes CASQQGNQPQHF.

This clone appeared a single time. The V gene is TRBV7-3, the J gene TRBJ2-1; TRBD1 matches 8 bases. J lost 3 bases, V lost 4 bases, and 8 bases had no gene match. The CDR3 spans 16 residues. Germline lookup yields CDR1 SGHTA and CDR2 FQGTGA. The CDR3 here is CASSSQQGVHYNEQFF. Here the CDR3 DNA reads TGTGCCAGCAGCTCCCAACAGGGGGTCCACTACAATGAGCAGTTCTTC. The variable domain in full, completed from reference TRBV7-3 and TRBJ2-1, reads GAGVSQTPSNKVTEKGKYVELRCDPISGHTALYWYRQSLGQGPEFLIYFQGTGAADDSGLPNDRFFAVRPEGSVSTLKIQRTERGDSAVYLCASSSQQGVHYNEQFFGPGTRLTVL.

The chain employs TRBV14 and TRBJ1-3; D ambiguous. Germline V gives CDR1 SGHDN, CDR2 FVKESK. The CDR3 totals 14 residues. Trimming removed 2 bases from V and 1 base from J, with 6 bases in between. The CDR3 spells CASSQRGSGNTIYF. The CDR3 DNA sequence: TGTGCCAGCAGCCAACGGGGATCTGGAAACACCATATATTTT.